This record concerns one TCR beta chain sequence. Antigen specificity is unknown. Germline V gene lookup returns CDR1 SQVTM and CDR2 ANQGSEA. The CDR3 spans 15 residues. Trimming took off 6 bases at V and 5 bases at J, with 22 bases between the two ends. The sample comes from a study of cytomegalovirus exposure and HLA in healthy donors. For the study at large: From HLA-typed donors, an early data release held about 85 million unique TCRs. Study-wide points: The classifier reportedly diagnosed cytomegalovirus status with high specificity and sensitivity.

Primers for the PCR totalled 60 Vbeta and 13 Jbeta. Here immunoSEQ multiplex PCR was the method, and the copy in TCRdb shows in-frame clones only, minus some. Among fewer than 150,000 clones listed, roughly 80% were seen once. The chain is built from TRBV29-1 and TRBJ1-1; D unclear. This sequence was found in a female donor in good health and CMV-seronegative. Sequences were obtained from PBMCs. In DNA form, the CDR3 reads TGCAGCGTCGCAAGACTTGGGAAAACGGGAACTGAAGCTTTCTTT. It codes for CSVARLGKTGTEAFF.